The present entry profiles one T cell receptor beta chain with its context. Antigen unknown. The V and J ends lost 2 bases and 0 bases respectively, with 21 bases between them. CDR1 is SGHRS and CDR2 is YFSETQ in the germline V gene. There are 18 residues in the CDR3. These data are taken from a study of cytomegalovirus exposure and HLA in healthy donors. The wider study: A prior analysis found about 120 million unique TCR beta sequences from about 179 million T cells. Study-wide results and limits: Per a prior analysis, the majority of TCR beta V segments were productive roughly 87% or roughly 30% of the time. Clonal expansion, a later analysis showed, was greater in HLA-associated TCR beta chains than in equally common others. According to the study, around 150 TCR beta chains were cytomegalovirus-associated.

The PCR had 60 Vbeta and 13 Jbeta primers. The data were produced by immunoSEQ multiplex PCR, yet TCRdb's version contains in-frame clones alone and is incomplete. Of about 160,000 clones detected, around 79% appear once; the ten largest clones hold 3% to 3.5%. This TCR was sampled from a woman aged 40 to 49 in good health and CMV-seronegative. This chain joins TRBV5-1 and TRBJ2-7; possible D gene TRBD1, 5 bases. The sequencing input was PBMCs. The CDR3 nucleotides read TGCGCCAGCAGCTTACCCACGCTGATGCAGGGCTTCTCCTACGAGCAGTACTTC. It encodes CASSLPTLMQGFSYEQYF.